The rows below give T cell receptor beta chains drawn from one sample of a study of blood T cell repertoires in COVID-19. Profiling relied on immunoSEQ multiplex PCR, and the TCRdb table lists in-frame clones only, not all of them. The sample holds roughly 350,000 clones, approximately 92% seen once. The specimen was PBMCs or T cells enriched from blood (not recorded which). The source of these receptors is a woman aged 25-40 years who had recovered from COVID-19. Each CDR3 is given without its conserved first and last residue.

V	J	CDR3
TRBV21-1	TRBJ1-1	ASRDRGPTEAF
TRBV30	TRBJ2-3	AWGKSSRGTGLTDTQY
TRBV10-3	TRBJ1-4	AISESKGGRGNEKLF
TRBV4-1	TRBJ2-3	ASSSRTSGSTDTQY
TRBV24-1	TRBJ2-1	ATSDPLPSGGLHNEQF
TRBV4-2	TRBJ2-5	ASSQDRVAGGVTQY
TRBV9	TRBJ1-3	ASSVAPTGNTIY
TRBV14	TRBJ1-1	ASSPLTGLNTEAF
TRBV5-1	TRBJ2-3	ASSLRAGTSDTQY
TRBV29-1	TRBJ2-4	SVGDNKNIQY
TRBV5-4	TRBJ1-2	ASSSQGRYGYT
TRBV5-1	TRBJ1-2	ASSPVTGNYGYT
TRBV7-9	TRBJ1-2	ASSLTPADRAGYT
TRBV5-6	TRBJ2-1	ASSSNGFINEQF
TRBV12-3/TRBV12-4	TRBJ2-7	ASSLRERDEQY
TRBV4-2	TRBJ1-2	ASSHDDRDHSYGYT
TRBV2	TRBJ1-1	ASSPTTPRRTEAF
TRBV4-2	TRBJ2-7	ASSQGTGAGEQY
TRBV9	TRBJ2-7	ASSVASGFTYEQY
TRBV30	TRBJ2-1	AWRPGLGYNEQF
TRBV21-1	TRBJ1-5	ARLRNRAIGNQPQH
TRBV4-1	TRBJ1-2	ASSQEGAGRDYGYT
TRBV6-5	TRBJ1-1	ASSYSTGEAF
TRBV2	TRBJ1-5	ASNGQGAGNQPQH
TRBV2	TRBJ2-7	AGGQDPTYEQY
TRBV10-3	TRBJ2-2	AIPNSDRPKNTGELF
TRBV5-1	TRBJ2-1	ASSLELLHEQF
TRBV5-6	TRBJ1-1	ASSLSRTGVNTEAF
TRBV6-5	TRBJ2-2	ASATSGNTGELF
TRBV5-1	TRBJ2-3	ASSLSSGTDTQY
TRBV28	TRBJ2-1	ASSPRQGGGNEQF
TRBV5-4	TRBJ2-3	ASSLEGYGTDTQY
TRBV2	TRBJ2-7	ASSESLAAYEQY